This record looks at one T cell receptor (beta chain) sequence and its context. Its antigen is currently unknown. Preparing the TCRbeta library involved the use of unique molecular identifiers. In TCRdb, the PCR reads were re-called with MiXCR into one record per CDR3 protein. The sample has nearly 350,000 distinct CDR3 sequences, 16% seen once. These data come from a study of T-cell reconstitution after alpha-beta-depleted transplantation in children. Study outcomes and limitations: There were reportedly several hundred expanded graft clones from which alpha-beta T cells came about two months after transplant. After one year, T-cell counts and TCRbeta diversity mostly came from new T cells.

Looked up from germline, CDR1 is MNHNS and CDR2 is SASEGT. This CDR3 is built from 15 residues. J was trimmed by 3 bases and V by 6 bases; bases with no gene match: 4. The chain uses TRBV6-1 and TRBJ2-2; 10 nucleotides line up with TRBD1. This sequence was found in a male patient between 2 and 10 years old who had a stem cell transplant for acute lymphoblastic leukemia, so the T cells may come from the graft donor. The specimen comprised PBMCs, mostly from graft donor cells, sampled 360 days after TCRalphabeta/CD19-depleted stem cell transplant. In nucleotides, the CDR3 is TGTGCCAGCAGCCAAGACAGGGGGCACACCGGGGAGCTGTTTTTT. It is translated as CASSQDRGHTGELFF.